The rows below give T cell receptor beta chains drawn from one sample of a study of response to subunit inactivated influenza vaccine. TCRdb re-called the RT-PCR reads through MiXCR, storing one row per CDR3 protein. This table holds some 500,000 distinct CDR3 sequences, under 15% found once. The specimen comprised PBMCs from blood, sampled roughly 6 weeks after vaccination. These receptors came from a man aged 45-60 years who received an inactivated influenza vaccine. The CDR3 runs from the conserved cysteine through the conserved F or W. D genes are given only for firm matches. Expanded clones get a size class; other rows say once, few or many, or leave the size out.

abundance	d_gene	v_gene	len	j_gene	CDR3aa	CDR3nt
-	-	TRBV12-3/TRBV12-4	13	TRBJ2-3	CASSLRAFDTQYF	TGTGCCAGCAGTTTAAGGGCATTCGATACGCAGTATTTT
-	TRBD1	TRBV12-3/TRBV12-4	14	TRBJ1-2	CASSFSRGDYGYTF	TGTGCCAGCAGTTTCTCCAGGGGGGACTATGGCTACACCTTC
-	-	TRBV20-1	14	TRBJ1-5	CSAKRQDGNQPQHF	TGCAGTGCTAAAAGACAGGACGGCAATCAGCCCCAGCATTTT
many	-	TRBV7-2	15	TRBJ2-3	CASSLAGLSTDTQYF	TGTGCCAGCAGCTTAGCGGGACTTAGCACAGATACGCAGTATTTT
few	-	TRBV20-1	12	TRBJ2-5	CSASPLQETQYF	TGCAGTGCTAGTCCCCTCCAAGAGACCCAGTACTTC
few	-	TRBV29-1	13	TRBJ2-4	CSVLAGWMDIQYF	TGCAGCGTACTCGCAGGGTGGATGGACATTCAGTACTTC
once	-	TRBV5-1	16	TRBJ2-5	CASSGAVTGRLETQYF	TGCGCCAGCAGCGGGGCTGTTACAGGGAGGCTTGAGACCCAGTACTTC
-	-	TRBV4-1	15	TRBJ1-5	CASSLGDLVNQPQHF	TGCGCCAGCAGCCTGGGCGATTTAGTCAATCAGCCCCAGCATTTT
-	-	TRBV5-5	12	TRBJ2-1	CASSQNLREQFF	TGTGCCAGCAGTCAAAATCTGCGTGAGCAGTTCTTC
many	TRBD1	TRBV10-3	16	TRBJ2-2	CAIGDSGQGDTGELFF	TGTGCCATCGGGGATTCCGGACAGGGCGACACCGGGGAGCTGTTTTTT
few	-	TRBV20-1	14	TRBJ1-5	CSALVGGANQPQHF	TGCAGTGCTTTGGTCGGGGGGGCCAATCAGCCCCAGCATTTT
-	-	TRBV3-1	11	TRBJ2-5	CASTRGRTQYF	TGTGCCAGCACCCGCGGAAGGACCCAGTACTTC
-	TRBD1	TRBV10-3	13	TRBJ1-2	CAIRGTENYGYTF	TGTGCCATCAGAGGGACAGAAAACTATGGCTACACCTTC
-	-	TRBV2	14	TRBJ2-1	CASKGQSSYNEQFF	TGTGCCAGCAAAGGTCAAAGCTCCTACAATGAGCAGTTCTTC
-	-	TRBV11-2	18	TRBJ2-3	CASSLGAYRAKKADTQYF	TGTGCCAGCAGCTTAGGGGCATACAGGGCGAAGAAGGCGGATACGCAGTATTTT
few	-	TRBV15	12	TRBJ2-7	CATSRETHEQYF	TGTGCCACCAGCAGAGAAACCCACGAGCAGTACTTC
many	-	TRBV12-3/TRBV12-4	13	TRBJ1-1	CASSFGGRAEAFF	TGTGCCAGCAGTTTCGGGGGTAGGGCTGAAGCTTTCTTT
-	TRBD2	TRBV5-1	16	TRBJ2-3	CASSLVTSSSTDTQYF	TGCGCCAGCAGCTTGGTGACTAGCAGTAGCACAGATACGCAGTATTTT
-	-	TRBV12-3/TRBV12-4	16	TRBJ2-4	CASSPLGREIGNIQYF	TGTGCCAGCAGCCCGTTGGGCCGCGAAATAGGAAACATTCAGTACTTC
-	TRBD1	TRBV14	16	TRBJ2-5	CASSPRLGDREETQYF	TGTGCCAGCAGCCCCCGACTGGGGGACAGGGAAGAGACCCAGTACTTC
few	-	TRBV6-5	14	TRBJ2-7	CASSYPAREVEQYF	TGTGCCAGCAGTTACCCCGCCAGGGAGGTCGAGCAGTACTTC
few	-	TRBV20-1	15	TRBJ2-3	CSARDTSSSTDTQYF	TGCAGTGCTAGAGACACTAGCTCTAGCACAGATACGCAGTATTTT
many	-	TRBV24-1	10	TRBJ1-5	CATGRKPQHF	TGTGCCACCGGAAGAAAGCCCCAGCATTTT
few	TRBD2	TRBV3-1	16	TRBJ2-7	CASSPSLAGGSLKQYF	TGTGCCAGCAGCCCCTCCTTGGCGGGGGGATCTCTAAAGCAGTACTTC
few	-	TRBV21-1	17	TRBJ2-1	CASSKVVSGRARGEQFF	TGTGCCAGCAGCAAAGTGGTTAGCGGGAGGGCCCGGGGTGAGCAGTTCTTC
few	-	TRBV5-5	15	TRBJ2-7	CASSLAPAGRGEQYF	TGTGCCAGCAGCTTGGCCCCGGCCGGGAGAGGCGAGCAGTACTTC
-	-	TRBV6-5	16	TRBJ2-7	CASSYSYWHDSYEQYF	TGTGCCAGCAGTTACTCTTACTGGCACGACTCCTACGAGCAGTACTTC
few	TRBD1	TRBV6-2/TRBV6-3	15	TRBJ2-7	CASSYTGTGPYEQYF	TGTGCCAGCAGTTACACCGGGACAGGGCCCTACGAGCAGTACTTC
-	TRBD2	TRBV11-2	14	TRBJ2-5	CASSLEGTSSSEYF	TGTGCCAGCAGCTTAGAGGGGACTAGCAGCTCAGAGTACTTC
few	-	TRBV2	15	TRBJ1-5	CASSGDQGIGQPQHF	TGTGCCAGCAGTGGAGATCAGGGTATCGGCCAGCCCCAGCATTTT
few	TRBD1	TRBV19	16	TRBJ2-5	CASSPLRDRGRETQYF	TGTGCCAGTAGTCCCCTCCGGGACAGGGGCCGAGAGACCCAGTACTTC
-	-	TRBV24-1	15	TRBJ2-3	CATSDERQYTDTQYF	TGTGCCACCAGTGATGAGCGACAGTACACAGATACGCAGTATTTT